This TCR beta chain was retrieved from a study of siplizumab effects on memory and regulatory T cells. Study-wide points: In roughly 75-96% of proliferating CD4+ or CD8+ clones, a naive or memory phenotype could not be assigned. Memory cells seemed less diverse than naive T cells, which seemed major alloresponse contributors.

CDR1 and CDR2 from the germline V gene are KGHSH and LQKENI. This CDR3 spans 16 amino acids. Trimming at V came to 0 bases and at J to 6 bases, leaving 5 bases not matched to a gene. The repertoire was sequenced with immunoSEQ multiplex PCR; TCRdb's copy has only in-frame clones and lacks some. The sample gives around 97,000 clones, roughly 94% of which show up once; approximately 1.2% is in the top ten. Comments on this clone: Its cognate antigen is unknown.

This receptor was taken from a human donor in good health. Material: non-Treg CD4+ T cells sorted from blood. This sequence joins TRBV18 and TRBJ2-1, with 10 bases aligning to TRBD2. The CDR3 sequence: CASSPPSGRASNEQFF. Written as DNA, the CDR3 is TGTGCCAGCTCACCACCGAGCGGGAGGGCATCCAATGAGCAGTTCTTC.